This TCR beta chain was sequenced for a study of Ad26.COV2.S vaccination and SARS-CoV-2 variants. Study overall: Recipients of Ad26.COV2.S got it intramuscularly, once or twice 56 days apart.

Measured with immunoSEQ multiplex PCR; TCRdb has only the in-frame clones, and not every one. The repertoire holds 400,000 to 500,000 clones, 89% seen once, with just over 2.5% in the top ten. V dropped 3 bases and J dropped 1 base, with 6 bases sitting between them. Germline lookup yields CDR1 MNHEY and CDR2 SMNVEV (reference sequence). This CDR3 has 13 residues. The sample's treatment: around 19 received Ad26.COV2.S at low or high dose, single or two shots; about 5 received placebo; per-sample allocation not given. Sampling happened 63 days after the first vaccine or placebo injection. Sequencing used peripheral blood, obtained in a trial of Ad26.COV2.S vaccine versus placebo. The chain has TRBV27 and TRBJ1-1; no definite D call. The sequence derives from a person aged 18-65 years who received the Ad26.COV2.S COVID-19 vaccine or a placebo. The CDR3 nucleotides are TGTGCCAGCAGTTTGTTGGGGAACACTGAAGCTTTCTTT. Residues: CASSLLGNTEAFF.